By frequency in the sample, the clone carrying this T cell receptor (beta chain) is medium-sized. The sample, approximately 11 milliliters of peripheral blood, was drawn from each donor. The sample comes from a study of blood T cells in healthy people across ages. The germline CDR1 and CDR2 sequences are DFQATT and SNEGSKA (reference sequence). This CDR3 spans 15 amino acids. V lost 5 bases to trimming and J lost 3 bases, with 18 bases between them. Next came a second PCR, run for about 6 to 12 cycles, which used a sample-barcoded 5' primer along with a J-beta primer mix. TCRdb fed the 5' RACE reads into MiXCR, producing one record per CDR3 protein. The data show about a million distinct CDR3 sequences, with around 48% seen just once and roughly 13% held by the top ten.

Sequencing used blood. The chain combines TRBV20-1 with TRBJ2-3; a possible D gene is TRBD2 (6 bases). This clonotype originated in a man aged 30-40 years in good health. For the CDR3, the DNA is TGCAGTGCTTCCCCTGCGGGGAAGGAAACAGATACGCAGTATTTT. Translated, it gives CSASPAGKETDTQYF.